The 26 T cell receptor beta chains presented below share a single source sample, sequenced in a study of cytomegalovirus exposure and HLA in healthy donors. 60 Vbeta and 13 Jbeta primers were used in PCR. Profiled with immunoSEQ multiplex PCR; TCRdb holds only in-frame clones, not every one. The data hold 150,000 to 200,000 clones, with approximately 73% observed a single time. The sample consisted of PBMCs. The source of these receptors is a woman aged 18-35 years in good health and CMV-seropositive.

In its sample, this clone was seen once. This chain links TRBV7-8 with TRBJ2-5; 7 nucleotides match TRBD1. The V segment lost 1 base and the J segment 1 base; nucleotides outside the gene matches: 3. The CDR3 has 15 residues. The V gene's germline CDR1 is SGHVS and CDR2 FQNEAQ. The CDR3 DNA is TGTGCCAGCAGCTTAGAGGGGGCCCGCCAAGAGACCCAGTACTTC. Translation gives CASSLEGARQETQYF.

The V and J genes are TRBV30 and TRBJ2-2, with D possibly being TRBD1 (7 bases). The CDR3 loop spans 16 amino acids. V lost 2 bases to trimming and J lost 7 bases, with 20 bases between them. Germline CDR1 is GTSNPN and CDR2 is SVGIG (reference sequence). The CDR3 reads CAWSRFSGQVGGELFF. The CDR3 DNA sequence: TGTGCCTGGAGTAGGTTTAGCGGACAGGTGGGCGGGGAGCTGTTTTTT.

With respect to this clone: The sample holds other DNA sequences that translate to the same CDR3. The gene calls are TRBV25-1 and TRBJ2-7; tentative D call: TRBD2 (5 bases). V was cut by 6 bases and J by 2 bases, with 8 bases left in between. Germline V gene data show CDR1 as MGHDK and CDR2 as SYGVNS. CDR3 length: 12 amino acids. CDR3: CASSGLAYEQYF. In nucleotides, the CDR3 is TGTGCCAGCAGCGGACTGGCCTACGAGCAGTACTTC.

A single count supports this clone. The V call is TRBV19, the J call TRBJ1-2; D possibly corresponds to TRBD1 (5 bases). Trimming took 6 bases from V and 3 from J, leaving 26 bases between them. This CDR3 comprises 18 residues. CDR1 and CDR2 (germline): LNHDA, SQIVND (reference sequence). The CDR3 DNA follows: TGTGCCAGTAGAAAATGGCTAATCACAGGACGTACTGACTATGGCTACACCTTC. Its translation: CASRKWLITGRTDYGYTF.

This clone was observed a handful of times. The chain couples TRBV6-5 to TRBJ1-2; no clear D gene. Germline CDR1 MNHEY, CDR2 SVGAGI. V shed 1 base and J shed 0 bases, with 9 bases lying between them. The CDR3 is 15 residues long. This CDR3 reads CASSYFSVPNYGYTF. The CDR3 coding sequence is TGTGCCAGCAGTTACTTTTCGGTTCCTAACTATGGCTACACCTTC.

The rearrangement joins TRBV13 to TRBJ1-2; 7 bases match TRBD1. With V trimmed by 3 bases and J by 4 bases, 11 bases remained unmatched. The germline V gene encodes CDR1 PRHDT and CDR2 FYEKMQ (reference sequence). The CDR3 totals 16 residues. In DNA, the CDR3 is TGTGCCAGCAGCTTCCCCCTAGGGACAGTCCCCTATGGCTACACCTTC. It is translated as CASSFPLGTVPYGYTF. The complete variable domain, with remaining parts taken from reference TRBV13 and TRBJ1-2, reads AAGVIQSPRHLIKEKRETATLKCYPIPRHDTVYWYQQGPGQDPQFLISFYEKMQSDKGSIPDRFSAQQFSDYHSELNMSSLELGDSALYFCASSFPLGTVPYGYTFGSGTRLTVV.

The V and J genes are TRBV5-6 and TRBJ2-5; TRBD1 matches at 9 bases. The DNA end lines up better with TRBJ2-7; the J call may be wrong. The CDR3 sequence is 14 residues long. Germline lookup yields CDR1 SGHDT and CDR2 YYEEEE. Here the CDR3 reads CASSFRDRVNEQYF. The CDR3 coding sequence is TGTGCCAGCAGCTTTAGGGACAGGGTTAACGAGCAGTACTTC.

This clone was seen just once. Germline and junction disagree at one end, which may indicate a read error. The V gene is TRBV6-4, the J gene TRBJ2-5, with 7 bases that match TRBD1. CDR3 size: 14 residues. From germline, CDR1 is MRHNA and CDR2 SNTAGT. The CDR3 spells CASSEQGFQEAQYF. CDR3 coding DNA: TGTGCCAGCAGTGAACAGGGGTTTCAAGAGGCCCAGTACTTC.

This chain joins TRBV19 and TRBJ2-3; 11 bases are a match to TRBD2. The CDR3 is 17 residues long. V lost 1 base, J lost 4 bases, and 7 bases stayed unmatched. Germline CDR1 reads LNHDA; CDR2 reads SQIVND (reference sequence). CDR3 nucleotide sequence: TGTGCCAGTAGTATAGGTAATAGCGGGGGGGCTGCAGATACGCAGTATTTT. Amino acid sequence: CASSIGNSGGAADTQYF. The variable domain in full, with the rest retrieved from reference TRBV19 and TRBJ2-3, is DGGITQSPKYLFRKEGQNVTLSCEQNLNHDAMYWYRQDPGQGLRLIYYSQIVNDFQKGDIAEGYSVSREKKESFPLTVTSAQKNPTAFYLCASSIGNSGGAADTQYFGPGTRLTVL.

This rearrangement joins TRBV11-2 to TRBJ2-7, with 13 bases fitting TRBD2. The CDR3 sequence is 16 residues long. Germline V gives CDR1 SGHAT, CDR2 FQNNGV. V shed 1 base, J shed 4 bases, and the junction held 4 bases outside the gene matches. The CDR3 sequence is CASSLGTSGGGYEQYF. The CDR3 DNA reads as TGTGCCAGCAGCTTAGGTACTAGCGGGGGGGGATACGAGCAGTACTTC.

CDR3 loop: CASSSRGPSGNTIYF. CDR3 coding DNA: TGTGCCAGCAGTTCCAGGGGCCCCTCTGGAAACACCATATATTTT. V is TRBV6-5 and J is TRBJ1-3; D might be TRBD1 (6 bases). The germline CDR1 and CDR2 sequences are MNHEY and SVGAGI. The V gene lost 4 bases and the J gene lost 0 bases, with 10 bases spanning the gap. The CDR3 is 15 amino acids.

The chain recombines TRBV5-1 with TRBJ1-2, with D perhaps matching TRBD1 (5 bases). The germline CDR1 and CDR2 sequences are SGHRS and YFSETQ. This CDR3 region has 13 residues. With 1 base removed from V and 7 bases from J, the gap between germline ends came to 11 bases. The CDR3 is CASSLPGKAGYTF. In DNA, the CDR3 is TGCGCCAGCAGCTTGCCAGGGAAGGCTGGCTACACCTTC.

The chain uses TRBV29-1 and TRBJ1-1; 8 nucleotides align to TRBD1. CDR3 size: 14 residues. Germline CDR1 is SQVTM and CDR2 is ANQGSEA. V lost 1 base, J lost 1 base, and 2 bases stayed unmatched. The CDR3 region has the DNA TGCAGCGTTGAAGTGGGACAGGCGAACACTGAAGCTTTCTTT. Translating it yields CSVEVGQANTEAFF. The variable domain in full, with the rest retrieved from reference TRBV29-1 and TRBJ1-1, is SAVISQKPSRDICQRGTSLTIQCQVDSQVTMMFWYRQQPGQSLTLIATANQGSEATYESGFVIDKFPISRPNLTFSTLTVSNMSPEDSSIYLCSVEVGQANTEAFFGQGTRLTVV.

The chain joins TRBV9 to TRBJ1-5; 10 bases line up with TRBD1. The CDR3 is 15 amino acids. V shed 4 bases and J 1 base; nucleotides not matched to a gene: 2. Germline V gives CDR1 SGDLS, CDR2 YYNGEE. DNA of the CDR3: TGTGCCAGCAGCAGGGGACAGGGGAGCAATCAGCCCCAGCATTTT. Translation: CASSRGQGSNQPQHF.

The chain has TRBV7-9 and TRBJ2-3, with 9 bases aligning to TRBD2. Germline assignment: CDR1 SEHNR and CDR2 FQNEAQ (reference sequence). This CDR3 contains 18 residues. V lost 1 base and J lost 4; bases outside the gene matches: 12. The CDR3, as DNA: TGTGCCAGCAGCTTAGAGCTTTTGGCGGCGGGGGGGCCAGATACGCAGTATTTT. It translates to CASSLELLAAGGPDTQYF.

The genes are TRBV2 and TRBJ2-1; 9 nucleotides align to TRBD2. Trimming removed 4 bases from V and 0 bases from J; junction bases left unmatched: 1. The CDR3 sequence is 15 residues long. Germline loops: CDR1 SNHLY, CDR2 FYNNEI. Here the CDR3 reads CASSASGASYNEQFF. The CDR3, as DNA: TGTGCCAGCAGTGCTAGCGGGGCCTCCTACAATGAGCAGTTCTTC.

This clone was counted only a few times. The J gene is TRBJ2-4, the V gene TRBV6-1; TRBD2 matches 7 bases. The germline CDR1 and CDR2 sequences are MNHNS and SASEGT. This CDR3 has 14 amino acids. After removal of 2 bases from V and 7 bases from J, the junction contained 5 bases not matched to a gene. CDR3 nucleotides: TGTGCCAGCAGTGAACGGGGGGTTAGGAACATTCAGTACTTC. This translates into CASSERGVRNIQYF.

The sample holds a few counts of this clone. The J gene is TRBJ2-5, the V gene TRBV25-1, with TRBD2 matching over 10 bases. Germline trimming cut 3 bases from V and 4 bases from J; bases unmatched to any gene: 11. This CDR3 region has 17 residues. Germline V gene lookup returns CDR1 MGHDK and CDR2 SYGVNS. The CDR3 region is CASSDGVAGGRGETQYF. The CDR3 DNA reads TGTGCCAGCAGTGATGGAGTAGCGGGGGGCCGCGGAGAGACCCAGTACTTC.

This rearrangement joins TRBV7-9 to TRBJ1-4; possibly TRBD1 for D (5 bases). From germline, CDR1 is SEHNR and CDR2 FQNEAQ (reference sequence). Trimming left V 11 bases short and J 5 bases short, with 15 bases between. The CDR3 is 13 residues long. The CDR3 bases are TGTGCCTGTCTGGGACGGGAGAATGAAAAACTGTTTTTT. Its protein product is CACLGRENEKLFF.

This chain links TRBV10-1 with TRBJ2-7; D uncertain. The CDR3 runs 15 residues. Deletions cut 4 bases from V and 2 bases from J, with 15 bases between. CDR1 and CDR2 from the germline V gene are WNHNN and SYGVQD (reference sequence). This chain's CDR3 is CASSGAGRATYEQYF. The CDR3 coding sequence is TGCGCCAGCAGTGGGGCAGGCCGTGCAACCTACGAGCAGTACTTC.

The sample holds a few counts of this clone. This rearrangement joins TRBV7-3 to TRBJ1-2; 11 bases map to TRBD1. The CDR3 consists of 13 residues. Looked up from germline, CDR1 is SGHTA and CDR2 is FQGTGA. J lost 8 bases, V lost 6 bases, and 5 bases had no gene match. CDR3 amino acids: CASSLDRGHGYTF. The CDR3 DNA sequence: TGTGCCAGCAGTCTGGACAGGGGGCACGGCTACACCTTC.

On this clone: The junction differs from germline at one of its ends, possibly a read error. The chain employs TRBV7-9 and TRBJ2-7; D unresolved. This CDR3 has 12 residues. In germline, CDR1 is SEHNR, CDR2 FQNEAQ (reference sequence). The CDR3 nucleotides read TGTTCCAGCAGTCCAGGATCCTACGAGCAGTACTTC. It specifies CSSSPGSYEQYF.

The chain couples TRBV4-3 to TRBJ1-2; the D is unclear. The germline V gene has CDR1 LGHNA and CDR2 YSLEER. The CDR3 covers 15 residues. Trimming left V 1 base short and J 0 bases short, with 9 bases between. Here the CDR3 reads CASSQGTPSNYGYTF. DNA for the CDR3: TGCGCCAGCAGCCAAGGAACACCCTCTAACTATGGCTACACCTTC.

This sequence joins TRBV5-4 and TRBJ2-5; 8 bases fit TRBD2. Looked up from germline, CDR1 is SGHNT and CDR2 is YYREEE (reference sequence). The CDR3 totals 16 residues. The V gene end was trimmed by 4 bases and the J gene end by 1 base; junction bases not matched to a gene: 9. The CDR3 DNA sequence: TGTGCCAGCAGCGGCCCTAGGCGGGGGGCCCAAGAGACCCAGTACTTC. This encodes CASSGPRRGAQETQYF.

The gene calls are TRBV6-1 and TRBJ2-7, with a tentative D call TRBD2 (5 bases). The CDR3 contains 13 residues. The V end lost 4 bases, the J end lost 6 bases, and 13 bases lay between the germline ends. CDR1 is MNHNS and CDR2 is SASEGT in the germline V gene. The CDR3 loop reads CASSVVLTTEQYF. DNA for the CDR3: TGTGCCAGCAGTGTGGTGTTGACTACCGAGCAGTACTTC.

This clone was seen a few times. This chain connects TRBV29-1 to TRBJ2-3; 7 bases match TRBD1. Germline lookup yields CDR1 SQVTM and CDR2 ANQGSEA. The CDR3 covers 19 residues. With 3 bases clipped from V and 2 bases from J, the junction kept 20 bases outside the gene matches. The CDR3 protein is CSVEGNRGQGVFDTDTQYF. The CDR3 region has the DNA TGCAGCGTTGAGGGAAATAGGGGGCAGGGAGTATTCGACACAGATACGCAGTATTTT.